The 10 T cell receptor beta chains below all came from one sample that was sequenced in a study of T cell responses to AZD1222 COVID-19 vaccine. Sequencing used immunoSEQ multiplex PCR; TCRdb keeps in-frame clones, though not all of them. The sample includes 90,000 to 120,000 clones, more than 75% of them seen just once. Sequences were derived from peripheral blood, sampled on day 0 of AZD1222 vaccination. These receptors all come from an adult in good health.

This chain joins TRBV3-1 (or the pseudogene TRBV3-2) and TRBJ2-3; 12 bases map to TRBD2. J gave up 2 bases and V 5 bases, and 8 bases lay outside the gene matches. The CDR3 sequence is 17 residues long. CDR1 is LGHDT, CDR2 YNNKEL, per germline (reference sequence). CDR3 sequence: CASSSRLAGVLTDTQYF. The CDR3 nucleotides are TGTGCCAGCAGCTCCAGACTAGCGGGGGTCCTCACAGATACGCAGTATTTT.

The rearrangement joins TRBV5-6 to TRBJ1-6; D unresolved. V shed 4 bases and J shed 7 bases, with 9 bases lying between them. The CDR3 has 13 residues. Germline V CDR1 and CDR2: SGHDT, YYEEEE. The CDR3 sequence: CASSTVANSPLHF. CDR3 sequence (DNA): TGTGCCAGCAGCACAGTTGCCAATTCACCCCTCCACTTT.

This clone has only one observation. This chain uses TRBV21-1 with TRBJ1-6. TRBV21-1 is flagged as a pseudogene. This CDR3 is built from 14 residues. The CDR3 DNA sequence: TGTGCCAGCCCCCTCCGGGACTTGAATTCACCCCTCCACTTT. It translates to CASPLRDLNSPLHF.

This chain links TRBV3-1 (or the pseudogene TRBV3-2) with TRBJ2-1; D could derive from TRBD1 or TRBD2 (6 bases each). Per germline, CDR1 LGHDT and CDR2 YNNKEL (reference sequence). The CDR3 contains 16 residues. V was cut by 1 base and J by 9 bases, with 19 bases left in between. The CDR3 is CASSQATGAGLGEQFF. The CDR3 bases are TGTGCCAGCAGCCAAGCAACGGGGGCCGGCCTGGGTGAGCAGTTCTTC.

This chain links TRBV29-1 with TRBJ1-1; D unresolved. V lost 3 bases and J lost 1, with 6 bases in between. CDR3 length equals 12 residues. CDR1 SQVTM and CDR2 ANQGSEA come from the germline V gene. CDR3 sequence (DNA): TGCAGCGTTGATGATAGGAACACTGAAGCTTTCTTT. Its protein product is CSVDDRNTEAFF.

V is TRBV4-1 and J is TRBJ1-6; D is perhaps TRBD1 (5 bases). CDR3 length: 17 amino acids. Germline V gene lookup returns CDR1 MGHRA and CDR2 YSYEKL. The ends were cut back, 0 bases at V and 6 bases at J, with 15 bases in the middle. The CDR3 spells CASSQEVTGTGNSPLHF. The CDR3 region has the DNA TGCGCCAGCAGCCAAGAGGTAACCGGGACCGGTAATTCACCCCTCCACTTT.

This clone was observed a handful of times. Here the CDR3 DNA reads TGCGCCAGCAGCCAACTAGCGGGGGTCACCGGGGAGCTGTTTTTT. Protein product: CASSQLAGVTGELFF. V gene TRBV4-1 combines with J gene TRBJ2-2; TRBD2 matches 10 bases. This CDR3 spans 15 amino acids. Trimming removed 2 bases from V and 4 bases from J; junction bases left unmatched: 1. Germline values: CDR1 MGHRA, CDR2 YSYEKL.

In its sample, this clone was seen once. The chain carries TRBV3-1 (or the pseudogene TRBV3-2) and TRBJ1-1; D not certain. The V end lost 6 bases, the J end lost 3 bases, and 11 bases lay between the germline ends. The germline V gene encodes CDR1 LGHDT and CDR2 YNNKEL (reference sequence). This CDR3 spans 13 amino acids. The CDR3 spells CASSSLGDTEAFF. The CDR3 nucleotides read TGTGCCAGCAGTTCACTTGGGGACACTGAAGCTTTCTTT.

V gene TRBV2 combines with J gene TRBJ2-7; a possible D gene is TRBD1 (6 bases). V was cut by 6 bases and J by 4 bases, with 16 bases left in between. Germline V gene sequence: CDR1 SNHLY, CDR2 FYNNEI. This CDR3 comprises 14 residues. The CDR3 here is CASRPSTGRYEQYF. CDR3 DNA sequence: TGTGCCAGCAGGCCCAGCACAGGGCGGTACGAGCAGTACTTC.

V usage is TRBV5-5 and J usage is TRBJ1-4; D remains ambiguous. The ends were cut back, 4 bases at V and 0 bases at J, with 19 bases in the middle. The CDR3 sequence is 18 residues long. Germline values: CDR1 SGHKS, CDR2 YYEKEE (reference sequence). The CDR3 region is CASSRASRWNPTNEKLFF. DNA of the CDR3: TGTGCCAGCAGCAGAGCCTCGAGGTGGAATCCAACTAATGAAAAACTGTTTTTT.